These 8 T cell receptor beta chains were sequenced from one sample in a study of blood T cell repertoires in COVID-19. The data were produced by immunoSEQ multiplex PCR, yet TCRdb's version contains in-frame clones alone and is incomplete. The sample gives 110,000 to 150,000 clones, roughly 88% of which show up once; 1.5% to 2% is in the top ten. The specimen was peripheral blood. The receptors were gathered from a man between 65 and 80 years old with acute or convalescent COVID-19.

This chain links TRBV3-1 (or the pseudogene TRBV3-2) with TRBJ2-5; tentative D call: TRBD1 (6 bases). The CDR3 covers 12 residues. Per germline, CDR1 LGHDT and CDR2 YNNKEL (reference sequence). V dropped 4 bases and J dropped 5 bases, with 8 bases sitting between them. For the CDR3, the DNA is TGTGCCAGCAGCCGGGGGCAGGAGACCCAGTACTTC. This sequence encodes CASSRGQETQYF.

This rearrangement joins TRBV18 to TRBJ2-4; D remains unclear. Per the germline V gene, CDR1 is KGHSH and CDR2 is LQKENI. The CDR3 sequence is 14 residues long. The germline V and J ends were trimmed by 2 bases and 0 bases, with 5 bases remaining between them. CDR3 sequence: CASSPEIAKNIQYF. CDR3 bases: TGTGCCAGCTCACCAGAGATAGCCAAAAACATTCAGTACTTC.

V and J are TRBV6-5 and TRBJ2-3; 9 nucleotides agree with TRBD2. Germline assignment: CDR1 MNHEY and CDR2 SVGAGI. The junction had 9 bases not matched to a gene; V was cut back by 0 bases and J by 8 bases. There are 16 residues in the CDR3. The CDR3 loop reads CASSYSKAGGIATQYF. As DNA, the CDR3 is TGTGCCAGCAGTTACTCGAAGGCGGGAGGGATTGCTACGCAGTATTTT.

The rearrangement links TRBV16 to TRBJ1-1; D is undetermined. The CDR3 runs to 17 residues. The germline V gene has CDR1 KGHSY and CDR2 FQNENV. V was trimmed by 6 bases and J by 1 base, leaving 21 bases between them. CDR3 sequence (DNA): TGTGCCAGCAGTACCCGAACGGGAGGGCTCGGGAACACTGAAGCTTTCTTT. It yields the protein CASSTRTGGLGNTEAFF.

This chain uses TRBV3-1 (or the pseudogene TRBV3-2) with TRBJ2-7, with 7 bases lining up with TRBD1. Germline trimming cut 2 bases from V and 2 bases from J; bases unmatched to any gene: 3. This CDR3 region has 14 residues. Germline V gene lookup returns CDR1 LGHDT and CDR2 YNNKEL (reference sequence). CDR3 amino acids: CASSQRDSPYEQYF. The CDR3 region has the DNA TGTGCCAGCAGCCAAAGGGACAGCCCCTACGAGCAGTACTTC.

The chain joins TRBV2 to TRBJ2-7, with 11 bases that match TRBD2. CDR3 length: 15 amino acids. Germline lookup yields CDR1 SNHLY and CDR2 FYNNEI. V lost 6 bases to trimming and J lost 5 bases; unmatched junction nucleotides: 9. This chain's CDR3 is CASRGPSGGRHEQYF. The CDR3 region has the DNA TGTGCCAGCAGGGGTCCTAGCGGGGGGCGGCACGAGCAGTACTTC.

V usage is TRBV5-4 and J usage is TRBJ2-1; the D gene is possibly TRBD2 (5 bases). CDR1 is SGHNT, CDR2 YYREEE, per germline (reference sequence). The CDR3 spans 14 residues. Trimming pared 1 base from V and 7 bases from J, leaving 12 bases between. For the CDR3, the DNA is TGTGCCAGCAGCTTGCGGGATTTCGGGAATGAGCAGTTCTTC. Protein: CASSLRDFGNEQFF.

This clone was seen only once. The rearrangement joins TRBV30 to TRBJ1-6, with TRBD1 as a possible D gene (6 bases). The V gene's germline CDR1 is GTSNPN and CDR2 SVGIG (reference sequence). Deletions cut 3 bases from V and 8 bases from J, with 17 bases between. The length of the CDR3 is 15 residues. The DNA of the CDR3 is TGTGCCTGGAGAGGGTCAGGGGCGGCTCATTCACCCCTCCACTTT. Translated, it gives CAWRGSGAAHSPLHF.